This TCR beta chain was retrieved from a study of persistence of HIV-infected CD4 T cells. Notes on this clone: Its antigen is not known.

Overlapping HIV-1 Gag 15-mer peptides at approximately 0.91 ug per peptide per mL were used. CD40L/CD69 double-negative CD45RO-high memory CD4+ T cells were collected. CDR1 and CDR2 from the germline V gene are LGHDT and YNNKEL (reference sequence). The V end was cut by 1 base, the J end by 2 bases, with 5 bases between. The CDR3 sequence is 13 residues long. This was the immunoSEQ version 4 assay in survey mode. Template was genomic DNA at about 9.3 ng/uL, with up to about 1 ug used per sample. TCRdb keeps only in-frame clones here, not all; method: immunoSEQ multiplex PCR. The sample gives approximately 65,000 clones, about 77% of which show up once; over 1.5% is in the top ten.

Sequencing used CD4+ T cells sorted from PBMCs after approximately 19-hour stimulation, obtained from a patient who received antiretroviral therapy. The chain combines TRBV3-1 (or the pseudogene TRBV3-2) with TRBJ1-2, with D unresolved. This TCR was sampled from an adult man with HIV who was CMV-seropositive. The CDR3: CASSQGRNYGYTF. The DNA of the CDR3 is TGTGCCAGCAGCCAAGGCAGGAACTATGGCTACACCTTC.